One sample yielded the 13 T cell receptor beta chains listed below, sequenced in a study of blood T cell repertoires in COVID-19 (dated by TCRdb to the early 2020s). Preparation of the library involved the immunoSEQ multiplex PCR assay. In its TCRdb copy, this immuneACCESS table keeps in-frame sequences only and misses some clones. Where compared with another copy, unresolved V genes explain less than half of these, and the others have no known cause. Across this sample there are more than 300,000 clones, with more than 90% seen only once. Approximately 17% of the sample is held by the ten biggest clonotypes. The sample was PBMCs or T cells enriched from blood (not recorded which). The receptors originated from a woman aged 25 to 39 who had recovered from COVID-19.

The V gene is TRBV18, the J gene TRBJ1-3; D unclear. V lost 3 bases and J 3 bases, leaving 12 bases between the germline ends. From germline, CDR1 is KGHSH and CDR2 LQKENI. The CDR3 spans 15 residues. The CDR3 here is CASSPAISGGNTIYF. CDR3 bases: TGTGCCAGCTCACCTGCTATAAGCGGTGGAAACACCATATATTTT.

CDR3 loop: CASSTGQESSYSNQPQHF. CDR3 nucleotides: TGTGCCAGTAGTACCGGACAGGAGTCCTCTTATAGCAATCAGCCCCAGCATTTT. The V call is TRBV19, the J call TRBJ1-5; 7 bases agree with TRBD1. Trimming at V came to 4 bases and at J to 0 bases, leaving 12 bases not matched to a gene. CDR1 LNHDA and CDR2 SQIVND come from the germline V gene (reference sequence). The CDR3 loop spans 18 amino acids.

The CDR3 nucleotides read TGTGCCAGCAGCCTCCTGGGTGGCAGTCTGGGCAAAAAACTGTTTTTT. This translates into CASSLLGGSLGKKLFF. The rearrangement joins TRBV3-1 (or the pseudogene TRBV3-2) to TRBJ1-4; D is unclear. Trimming cost V 4 bases and J 9 bases, with 21 bases left between them. The CDR3 sequence is 16 residues long. Germline lookup yields CDR1 LGHDT and CDR2 YNNKEL (reference sequence).

This chain connects TRBV15 to TRBJ1-5; 7 bases line up with TRBD1. Trimming removed 0 bases from V and 0 bases from J; junction bases left unmatched: 17. Germline V gene data show CDR1 as LNHNV and CDR2 as YYDKDF (reference sequence). The CDR3 runs to 21 residues. In DNA, the CDR3 is TGTGCCACCAGCAGAGAGGGGCCCGTTCGGGGACAGAGATATAGCAATCAGCCCCAGCATTTT. It specifies CATSREGPVRGQRYSNQPQHF.

The chain recombines TRBV5-1 with TRBJ2-7; 8 bases line up with TRBD1. V trimming: 5 bases; J trimming: 2 bases; junction bases outside the gene matches: 6. In germline, CDR1 is SGHRS, CDR2 YFSETQ. This CDR3 is built from 14 residues. The DNA for the CDR3 is TGCGCCAGCAGTCGGGACAGGTCTGCCTACGAGCAGTACTTC. This sequence encodes CASSRDRSAYEQYF.

The V call is TRBV18, the J call TRBJ2-3; 7 bases fit TRBD2. This CDR3 contains 16 residues. Germline V lookup: CDR1 KGHSH, CDR2 LQKENI. The junction had 15 bases not matched to a gene; V was cut back by 4 bases and J by 8 bases. CDR3 region: CASSRPRGDALGTQYF. CDR3 DNA sequence: TGTGCCAGCTCACGGCCCCGGGGGGATGCGTTAGGTACGCAGTATTTT.

V is TRBV6-5 and J is TRBJ1-4, with 7 bases matching TRBD1. The V gene end was trimmed by 1 base and the J gene end by 8 bases; junction bases not matched to a gene: 7. From germline, CDR1 is MNHEY and CDR2 SVGAGI. This CDR3 comprises 15 residues. CDR3 region: CASSYLTGWGEKLFF. In nucleotides, the CDR3 is TGTGCCAGCAGTTACTTGACAGGGTGGGGCGAAAAACTGTTTTTT.

J is TRBJ1-2 and V is TRBV18; 7 bases are shared with TRBD1. Looked up from germline, CDR1 is KGHSH and CDR2 is LQKENI. The J segment lost 8 bases and the V segment lost 1 base, leaving 13 bases of the junction unmatched. The CDR3 consists of 16 residues. The CDR3: CASSPQAPGTARGYTF. The CDR3 bases are TGTGCCAGCTCACCACAGGCGCCAGGGACAGCGAGAGGCTACACCTTC. Based on the CDR3 plus reference TRBV18 and TRBJ1-2, the full variable domain is NAGVMQNPRHLVRRRGQEARLRCSPMKGHSHVYWYRQLPEEGLKFMVYLQKENIIDESGMPKERFSAEFPKEGPSILRIQQVVRGDSAAYFCASSPQAPGTARGYTFGSGTRLTVV.

The chain has TRBV2 and TRBJ1-5; D ambiguous. Trimming took off 5 bases at V and 3 bases at J, with 8 bases between the two ends. The CDR3 is 13 residues long. CDR1 and CDR2 (germline): SNHLY, FYNNEI. DNA of the CDR3: TGTGCCAGCAGTTTCCGACTCAATCAGCCCCAGCATTTT. Protein product: CASSFRLNQPQHF.

The chain has TRBV11-3 and TRBJ1-1, with D uncertain. Per germline, CDR1 SGHNT and CDR2 YENEEA. The CDR3 contains 14 residues. Trimming removed 6 bases at V and 4 bases at J, with 15 bases between. The CDR3 region is CASSIEGSGTEAFF. In nucleotides, the CDR3 is TGTGCCAGCAGTATCGAGGGTTCGGGCACTGAAGCTTTCTTT.

The gene calls are TRBV5-1 and TRBJ1-1; D possibly corresponds to TRBD1 (5 bases). The V end lost 5 bases, the J end lost 1 base, and 15 bases lay between the germline ends. Germline values: CDR1 SGHRS, CDR2 YFSETQ. The CDR3 spans 15 residues. CDR3 sequence reads: CASRGLGTGNTEAFF. The CDR3, as DNA: TGCGCCAGCAGGGGACTCGGTACAGGGAACACTGAAGCTTTCTTT.

J is TRBJ2-5 and V is TRBV28; 8 bases are shared with TRBD2. Trimming removed 8 bases from V and 5 bases from J; junction bases left unmatched: 7. The length of the CDR3 is 13 residues. Per germline, CDR1 MDHEN and CDR2 SYDVKM. The CDR3 sequence is CASGSGGQETQYF. The DNA for the CDR3 is TGTGCCAGCGGATCGGGGGGGCAGGAGACCCAGTACTTC.

The chain carries TRBV7-2 and TRBJ2-1; 9 bases match TRBD2. The CDR3 runs 16 residues. Germline V gene sequence: CDR1 SGHTA, CDR2 FQGNSA. The V gene end was trimmed by 1 base and the J gene end by 6 bases; junction bases not matched to a gene: 7. The CDR3 sequence is CASSLGAGLAANEQFF. The CDR3 DNA follows: TGTGCCAGCAGCTTAGGGGCGGGACTAGCCGCCAATGAGCAGTTCTTC.